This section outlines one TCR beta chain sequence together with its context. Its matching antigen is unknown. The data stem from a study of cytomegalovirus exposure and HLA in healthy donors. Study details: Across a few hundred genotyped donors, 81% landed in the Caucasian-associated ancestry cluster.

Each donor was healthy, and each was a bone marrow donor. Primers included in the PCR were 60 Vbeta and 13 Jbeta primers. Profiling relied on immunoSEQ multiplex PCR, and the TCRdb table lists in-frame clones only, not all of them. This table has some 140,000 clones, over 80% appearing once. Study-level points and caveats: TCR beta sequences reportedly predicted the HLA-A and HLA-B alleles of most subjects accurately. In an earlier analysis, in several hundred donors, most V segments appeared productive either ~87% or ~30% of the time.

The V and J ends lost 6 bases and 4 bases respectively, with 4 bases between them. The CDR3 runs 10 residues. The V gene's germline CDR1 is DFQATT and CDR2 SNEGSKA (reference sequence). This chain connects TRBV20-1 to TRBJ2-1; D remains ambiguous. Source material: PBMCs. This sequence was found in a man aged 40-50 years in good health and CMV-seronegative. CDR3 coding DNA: TGCAGTGCCAATTACAATGAGCAGTTCTTC. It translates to CSANYNEQFF.